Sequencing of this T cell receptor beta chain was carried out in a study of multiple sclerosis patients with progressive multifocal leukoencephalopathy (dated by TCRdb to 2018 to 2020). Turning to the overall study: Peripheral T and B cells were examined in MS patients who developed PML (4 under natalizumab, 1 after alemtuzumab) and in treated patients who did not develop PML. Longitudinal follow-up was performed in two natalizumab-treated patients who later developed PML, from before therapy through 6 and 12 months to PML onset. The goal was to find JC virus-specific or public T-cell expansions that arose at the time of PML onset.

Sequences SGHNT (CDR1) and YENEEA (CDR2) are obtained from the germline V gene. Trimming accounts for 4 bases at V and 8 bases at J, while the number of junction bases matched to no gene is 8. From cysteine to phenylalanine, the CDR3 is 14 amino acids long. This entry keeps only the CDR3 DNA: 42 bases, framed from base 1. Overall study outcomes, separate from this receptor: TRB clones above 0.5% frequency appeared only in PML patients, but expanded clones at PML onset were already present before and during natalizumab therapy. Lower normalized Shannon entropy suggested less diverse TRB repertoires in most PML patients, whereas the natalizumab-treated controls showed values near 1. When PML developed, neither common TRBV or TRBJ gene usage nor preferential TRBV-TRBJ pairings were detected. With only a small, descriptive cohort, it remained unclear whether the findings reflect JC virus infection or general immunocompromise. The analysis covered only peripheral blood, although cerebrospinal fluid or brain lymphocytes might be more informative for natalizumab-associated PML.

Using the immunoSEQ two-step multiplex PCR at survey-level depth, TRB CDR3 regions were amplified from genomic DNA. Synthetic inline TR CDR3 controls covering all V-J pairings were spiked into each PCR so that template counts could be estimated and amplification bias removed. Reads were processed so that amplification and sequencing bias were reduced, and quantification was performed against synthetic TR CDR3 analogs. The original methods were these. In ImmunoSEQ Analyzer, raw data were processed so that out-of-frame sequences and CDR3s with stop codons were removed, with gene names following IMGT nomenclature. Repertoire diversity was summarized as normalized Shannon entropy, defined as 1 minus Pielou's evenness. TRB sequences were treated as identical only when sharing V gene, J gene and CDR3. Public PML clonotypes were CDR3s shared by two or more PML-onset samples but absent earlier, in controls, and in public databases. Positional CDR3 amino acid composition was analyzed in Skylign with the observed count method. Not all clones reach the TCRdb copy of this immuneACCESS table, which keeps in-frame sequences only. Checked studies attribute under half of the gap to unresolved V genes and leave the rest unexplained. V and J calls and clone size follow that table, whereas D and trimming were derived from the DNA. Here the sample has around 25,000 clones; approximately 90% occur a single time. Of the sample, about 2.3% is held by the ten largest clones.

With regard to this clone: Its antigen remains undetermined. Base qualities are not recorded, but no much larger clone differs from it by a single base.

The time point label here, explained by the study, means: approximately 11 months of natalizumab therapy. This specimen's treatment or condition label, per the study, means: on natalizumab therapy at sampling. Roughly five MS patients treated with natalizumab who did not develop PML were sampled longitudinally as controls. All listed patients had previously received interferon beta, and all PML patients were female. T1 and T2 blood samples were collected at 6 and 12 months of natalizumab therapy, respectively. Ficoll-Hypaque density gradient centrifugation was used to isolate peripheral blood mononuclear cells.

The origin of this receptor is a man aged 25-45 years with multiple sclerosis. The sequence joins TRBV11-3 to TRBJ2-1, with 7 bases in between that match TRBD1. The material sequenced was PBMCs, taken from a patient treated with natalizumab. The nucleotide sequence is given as TGTGCCAGCAGCTCTAGGGGGCCCGAGTATGAGCAGTTCTTC. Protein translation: CASSSRGPEYEQFF.